This T cell receptor (beta chain) was sequenced in a study of T cell responses to AZD1222 COVID-19 vaccine. Regarding the study as a whole: Baseline serostatus was positive in only six AZD1222 recipients.

Germline V gene sequence: CDR1 MGHRA, CDR2 YSYEKL. The length of the CDR3 is 14 residues. Comment on this clone: Its antigen is unknown. The junction and the germline gene differ at one end; a read error may be behind it. Other nucleotide sequences in the sample specify the same CDR3.

TCRdb keeps only in-frame clones here, not all; method: immunoSEQ multiplex PCR. In the table there are around 260,000 clones, roughly 93% of which are singletons. The J gene is TRBJ1-1, the V gene TRBV4-1, with no clear D. The receptor's source is an adult in good health. The material sequenced was peripheral blood, taken on day 0 of AZD1222 vaccination. Written as DNA, the CDR3 is TGCGCCAGTAGCCAACGAGGAGGGCGGGCTGAAGCTTTCTTT. Its translation is CASSQRGGRAEAFF.